Sequencing of this TCR beta chain was carried out in a study of blood T cell repertoires in COVID-19. Study context: The analysed material was cDNA or gDNA that came from T cells, B-cell-depleted T cells, or PBMCs.

This CDR3 has 13 amino acids. Per the germline V gene, CDR1 is SGHTA and CDR2 is FQGTGA. The germline V and J ends were trimmed by 5 bases and 8 bases, with 13 bases remaining between them. In the authors' methods: Using reference gene primer amplification, nucleated cell counts were estimated. Clones were sequenced by immunoSEQ multiplex PCR, and TCRdb holds only the in-frame ones, with some missing. The DNA was the basis for D and trimming; V, J and clone size are from that table. The table shows around 48,000 clones, with around nine tenths occurring only once. This clonotype was sampled from a man between 60 and 75 years old with active or convalescent COVID-19. The chain is built from TRBV7-3 and TRBJ1-5, with no clear D. The sample comprised peripheral blood. CDR3 nucleotide sequence: TGTGCCAGCAGCGCCCAAGCGGCGGAGCCCCAGCATTTT. Its protein is CASSAQAAEPQHF.